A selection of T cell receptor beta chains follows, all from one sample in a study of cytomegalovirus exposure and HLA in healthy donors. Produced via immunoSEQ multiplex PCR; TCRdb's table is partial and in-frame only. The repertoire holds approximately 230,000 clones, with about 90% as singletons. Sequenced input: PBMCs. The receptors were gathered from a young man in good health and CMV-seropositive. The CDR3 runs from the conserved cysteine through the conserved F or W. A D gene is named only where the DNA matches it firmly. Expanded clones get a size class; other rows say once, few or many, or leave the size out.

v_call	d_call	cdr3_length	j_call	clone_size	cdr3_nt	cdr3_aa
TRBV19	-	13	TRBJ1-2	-	TGTGCCAGTAGTATACAGGTATTCTATGGCTACACCTTC	CASSIQVFYGYTF
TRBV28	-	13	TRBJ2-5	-	TGTGCCAGCAGTAGACAGTCCCAAGAGACCCAGTACTTC	CASSRQSQETQYF
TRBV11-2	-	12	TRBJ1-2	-	TGTGCCAGCAGCTTACGGGGCTATGGCTACACCTTC	CASSLRGYGYTF
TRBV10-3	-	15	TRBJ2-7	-	TGTGCCATCAGTGAGTCGCAGGGTAACCCCTACGAGCAGTACTTC	CAISESQGNPYEQYF
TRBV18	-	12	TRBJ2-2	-	TGTGCCAGCTCACTTCCCGCCGGGGAGCTGTTTTTT	CASSLPAGELFF
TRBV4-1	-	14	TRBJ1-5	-	TGCGCCAGCAGCCAAGATGTAGCCGGTCAGCCCCAGCATTTT	CASSQDVAGQPQHF
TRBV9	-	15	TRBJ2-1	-	TGTGCCAGCAGCACTAGGACTACGAGCTACAATGAGCAGTTCTTC	CASSTRTTSYNEQFF
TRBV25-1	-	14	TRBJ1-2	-	TGTGCCAGCAGTTTTGGCAGGGTATGGTCTGGCTACACCTTC	CASSFGRVWSGYTF
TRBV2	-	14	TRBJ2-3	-	TGTGCCAGCAGCTATACAGGGAGCACAGATACGCAGTATTTT	CASSYTGSTDTQYF
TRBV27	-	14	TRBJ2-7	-	TGTGCCAGCAGTTTGGCAGCGACTCCCTACGAGCAGTACTTC	CASSLAATPYEQYF
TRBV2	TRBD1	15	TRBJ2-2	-	TGTGCCAGCAGAACCGGACAGGCGAACACCGGGGAGCTGTTTTTT	CASRTGQANTGELFF
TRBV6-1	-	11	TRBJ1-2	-	TGTGCCAGCAGTGATTGGTCTGGCTACACCTTC	CASSDWSGYTF
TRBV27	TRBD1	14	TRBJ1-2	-	TGTGCCAGCAGTTATACAGGGGATACCTATGGCTACACCTTC	CASSYTGDTYGYTF
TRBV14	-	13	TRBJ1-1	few	TGTGCCAGCAGCCACTATACGAACACTGAAGCTTTCTTT	CASSHYTNTEAFF
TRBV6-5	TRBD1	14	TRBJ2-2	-	TGTGCCAGCAGTTACTCACAGGGGGCCGGGGAGCTGTTTTTT	CASSYSQGAGELFF
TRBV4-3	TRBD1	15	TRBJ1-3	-	TGCGCCAGCAGCCAAGGACAGGGGACCTTCAACACCATATATTTT	CASSQGQGTFNTIYF
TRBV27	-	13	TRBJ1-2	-	TGTGCCAGCAGTTTAGGGTCTGGGAATGGCTACACCTTC	CASSLGSGNGYTF
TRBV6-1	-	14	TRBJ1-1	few	TGTGCCAGCAGACGATTAGGGATGAACACTGAAGCTTTCTTT	CASRRLGMNTEAFF
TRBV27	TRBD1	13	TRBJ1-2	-	TGTGCCAGCAGGGGGGGACAGATAGGCCCCTACACCTTC	CASRGGQIGPYTF
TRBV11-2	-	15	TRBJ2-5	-	TGTGCCAGCAGCTTAGATCTGGGTCTTCCAGAGACCCAGTACTTC	CASSLDLGLPETQYF